This TCR beta chain was found in a study of control samples from healthy donors and cancer patients. The assay was immunoSEQ multiplex PCR, and TCRdb's table has in-frame clones only and misses some. The sample includes about 120,000 clones, about 88% of them seen just once. In germline, CDR1 is LNHNV, CDR2 YYDKDF (reference sequence). V lost 5 bases, J lost 8 bases, and 15 bases stayed unmatched. CDR3 length: 16 residues. This rearrangement joins TRBV15 to TRBJ1-2; TRBD1 matches at 9 bases. The sequenced sample was blood. This receptor was obtained from a woman in her 70s in good health. The chain's CDR3 is CATSYPSGTGRRGYTF. The CDR3 DNA reads as TGTGCCACCAGCTACCCCTCCGGGACAGGGAGGCGAGGCTACACCTTC.